What follows are 20 T cell receptor beta chains derived from one specimen sequenced in a study of T cells after posttransplantation cyclophosphamide. Sequencing was performed with immunoSEQ multiplex PCR; in TCRdb, only in-frame clones are kept and a portion is missing. The sample lists 6,500 or so clones; around 67% were seen once. Cyclophosphamide on days +3 and +4 followed busulfan-fludarabine conditioning and a marrow graft. Sequenced material: PBMCs, taken less than 1,500 days after allogeneic stem cell transplant with posttransplant cyclophosphamide. The receptors originated from a male patient aged 30 to 40 who received an allogeneic stem cell transplant from a related donor, was CMV-positive, and had acute GVHD only. Some of the T cells might come from the graft donor.

The rearrangement joins TRBV14 to TRBJ2-1; TRBD2 matches 8 bases. The length of the CDR3 is 15 residues. Germline V CDR1 and CDR2: SGHDN, FVKESK. J gave up 3 bases and V 4 bases, and 5 bases lay outside the gene matches. The CDR3 region is CASSPAGAYYNEQFF. For the CDR3, the DNA is TGTGCCAGCAGCCCAGCGGGGGCCTACTACAATGAGCAGTTCTTC. Full variable domain (rest looked up from reference TRBV14 and TRBJ2-1): EAGVTQFPSHSVIEKGQTVTLRCDPISGHDNLYWYRRVMGKEIKFLLHFVKESKQDESGMPNNRFLAERTGGTYSTLKVQPAELEDSGVYFCASSPAGAYYNEQFFGPGTRLTVL.

This chain connects TRBV6-5 to TRBJ1-1; 7 nucleotides align to TRBD1. The germline V gene encodes CDR1 MNHEY and CDR2 SVGAGI. V gave up 7 bases and J gave up 3 bases; unmatched junction bases: 5. The CDR3 has 13 residues. The CDR3 DNA follows: TGTGCCAGCAACCAGGGGGTTCACACTGAAGCTTTCTTT. Amino acid sequence: CASNQGVHTEAFF.

In its sample, this clone was seen a few times. The J gene is TRBJ2-1, the V gene TRBV4-1; 12 bases are shared with TRBD2. The V gene's germline CDR1 is MGHRA and CDR2 YSYEKL. The CDR3 has 16 residues. J lost 8 bases, V lost 6 bases, and 11 bases had no gene match. CDR3 in amino acids: CASRDQLAGGWDEQFF. For the CDR3, the DNA is TGCGCCAGCAGGGATCAACTAGCGGGGGGATGGGATGAGCAGTTCTTC.

This clone was counted a single time. The chain is built from TRBV29-1 and TRBJ1-2; D may be TRBD1 (5 bases). The germline V gene has CDR1 SQVTM and CDR2 ANQGSEA. V was pared by 1 base and J by 6 bases, with 12 bases between. This CDR3 comprises 13 residues. CDR3 nucleotides: TGCAGCGTTGAAGGGTGGGGGGGGAATGGCTACACCTTC. Protein product: CSVEGWGGNGYTF.

The CDR3 loop is CASSVVGGGYTF. Written as DNA, the CDR3 is TGTGCCAGCAGCGTGGTAGGGGGTGGCTACACCTTC. V gene TRBV27 combines with J gene TRBJ1-2; D might be TRBD1 (6 bases). Germline V CDR1 and CDR2: MNHEY, SMNVEV (reference sequence). The CDR3 extends over 12 amino acids. V lost 6 bases, J lost 7 bases, and 12 bases lay in between.

The rearrangement uses TRBV15 and TRBJ2-3; 7 nucleotides align to TRBD2. The CDR3 runs to 18 residues. CDR1 LNHNV and CDR2 YYDKDF come from the germline V gene (reference sequence). Germline trimming cut 3 bases from V and 1 base from J; bases unmatched to any gene: 13. The CDR3 is CATSRTNRAGEGTDTQYF. The CDR3 coding sequence is TGTGCCACCAGCAGGACAAATCGGGCGGGGGAAGGCACAGATACGCAGTATTTT.

The V gene is TRBV19, the J gene TRBJ1-2; maybe TRBD1 (5 bases). V was cut by 6 bases and J by 0 bases, with 11 bases left in between. The length of the CDR3 is 14 residues. Per germline, CDR1 LNHDA and CDR2 SQIVND (reference sequence). CDR3 DNA sequence: TGTGCCAGTAGCAGACAGTACACTAACTATGGCTACACCTTC. Translating it yields CASSRQYTNYGYTF.

The V call is TRBV18, the J call TRBJ2-1; 10 bases match TRBD1. Germline lookup yields CDR1 KGHSH and CDR2 LQKENI. There are 14 residues in the CDR3. V lost 3 bases, J lost 9 bases, and 5 bases stayed unmatched. This CDR3 reads CASSPSTGGREQFF. CDR3 in DNA: TGTGCCAGCTCACCTTCGACAGGGGGCCGTGAGCAGTTCTTC.

This sequence joins TRBV6-5 and TRBJ2-3; D call uncertain. Trimming took off 0 bases at V and 1 base at J, with 8 bases between the two ends. CDR1 MNHEY and CDR2 SVGAGI come from the germline V gene. The CDR3 covers 15 residues. This CDR3 is CASSYSRERTDTQYF. The CDR3 region has the DNA TGTGCCAGCAGTTACTCGCGCGAGCGCACAGATACGCAGTATTTT.

The chain links TRBV5-6 to TRBJ2-5; D possibly corresponds to TRBD2 (6 bases). The J call is in doubt because the DNA end fits TRBJ2-7 better. The length of the CDR3 is 15 residues. Germline CDR1 reads SGHDT; CDR2 reads YYEEEE. CDR3 DNA sequence: TGTGCCAGCAGCCCGAGGTTGGCGGGGACGGACGAGCAGTACTTC. Translation gives CASSPRLAGTDEQYF.

The V and J genes are TRBV6-5 and TRBJ1-2, with 9 bases identical to TRBD1. V lost 8 bases, J lost 4 bases, and 11 bases stayed unmatched. This CDR3 has 15 amino acids. Germline values: CDR1 MNHEY, CDR2 SVGAGI. The CDR3 bases are TGTGCCAGCGGAACAGGGGGCCTTACTTCCTATGGCTACACCTTC. Protein product: CASGTGGLTSYGYTF.

This clone was counted a single time. The rearrangement joins TRBV25-1 to TRBJ2-7, with 8 bases identical to TRBD1. The CDR3 runs to 15 residues. J was trimmed by 4 bases and V by 8 bases; bases with no gene match: 13. Germline-derived CDR1 and CDR2 are MGHDK and SYGVNS. The CDR3 bases are TGTGCCAGCCGACGGACAGGGAGCGGGTTTTACGAGCAGTACTTC. This translates into CASRRTGSGFYEQYF.

This chain connects TRBV4-2 to TRBJ1-3; D is ambiguous. The ends were cut back, 0 bases at V and 0 bases at J, with 3 bases in the middle. The CDR3 totals 14 residues. Per the germline V gene, CDR1 is LGHNA and CDR2 is YNFKEQ. The CDR3 DNA reads TGTGCCAGCAGCCAAGACAGCTCTGGAAACACCATATATTTT. This sequence encodes CASSQDSSGNTIYF.

The rearrangement links TRBV29-1 to TRBJ2-5; D not certain. Germline CDR1 SQVTM, CDR2 ANQGSEA. The CDR3 has 15 amino acids. Trimming took off 4 bases at V and 3 bases at J, with 18 bases between the two ends. The CDR3 is CSVVNRERSEETQYF. The CDR3 DNA follows: TGCAGCGTTGTCAACAGAGAACGTTCCGAAGAGACCCAGTACTTC.

J is TRBJ1-1 and V is TRBV5-1, with a weak D call TRBD1 (5 bases). Looked up from germline, CDR1 is SGHRS and CDR2 is YFSETQ. Trimming took off 0 bases at V and 4 bases at J, with 13 bases between the two ends. This CDR3 has 15 amino acids. The CDR3 DNA reads TGCGCCAGCAGCTTGGATCCAGGGATGGGCACTGAAGCTTTCTTT. Residues: CASSLDPGMGTEAFF.

The chain is built from TRBV5-1 and TRBJ1-6; D is unclear. V dropped 4 bases and J dropped 7 bases, with 15 bases sitting between them. Germline loops: CDR1 SGHRS, CDR2 YFSETQ. This CDR3 has 15 residues. Here the CDR3 DNA reads TGCGCCAGCAGCCTTGACTATACGAAGAATTCACCCCTCCACTTT. Translated, it gives CASSLDYTKNSPLHF.

V is TRBV27 and J is TRBJ1-6, with D tentatively TRBD1 (6 bases). The germline gives CDR1 MNHEY, CDR2 SMNVEV (reference sequence). V dropped 7 bases and J dropped 6 bases, with 13 bases sitting between them. CDR3 length equals 14 residues. For the CDR3, the DNA is TGTGCCAGCAACATACAGGGACCTAATTCACCCCTCCACTTT. It yields the protein CASNIQGPNSPLHF.

The chain is built from TRBV9 and TRBJ2-1, with 12 bases fitting TRBD1. This CDR3 region has 16 residues. V lost 0 bases and J lost 8; bases outside the gene matches: 6. Germline CDR1 reads SGDLS; CDR2 reads YYNGEE. CDR3 protein: CASSVGVGQGAHEQFF. CDR3 sequence (DNA): TGTGCCAGCAGCGTAGGAGTGGGACAGGGGGCCCATGAGCAGTTCTTC. The variable domain in full, completed from reference TRBV9 and TRBJ2-1, reads DSGVTQTPKHLITATGQRVTLRCSPRSGDLSVYWYQQSLDQGLQFLIQYYNGEERAKGNILERFSAQQFPDLHSELNLSSLELGDSALYFCASSVGVGQGAHEQFFGPGTRLTVL.

The CDR3 DNA is TGTGCCAGCAGTGAAATTCGGACAGGGGCGGGCACCGGGGAGCTGTTTTTT. Its protein product is CASSEIRTGAGTGELFF. The J gene is TRBJ2-2, the V gene TRBV25-1, with 9 bases identical to TRBD1. The V gene end was trimmed by 2 bases and the J gene end by 4 bases; junction bases not matched to a gene: 8. This CDR3 spans 17 amino acids. CDR1 and CDR2 (germline): MGHDK, SYGVNS.

This chain uses TRBV7-9 with TRBJ1-1; TRBD1 matches 9 bases. The V gene end was trimmed by 3 bases and the J gene end by 6 bases; junction bases not matched to a gene: 11. Germline CDR1 SEHNR, CDR2 FQNEAQ (reference sequence). The CDR3 spans 16 residues. CDR3 coding DNA: TGTGCCAGCAGCTTCTCTAGGACAGGGGCCAACTCTGAAGCTTTCTTT. It encodes CASSFSRTGANSEAFF.